This record covers a single TCR beta chain. Its antigen is unknown. This sample is drawn from a study of cytomegalovirus exposure and HLA in healthy donors. General study points: Clusters of TCRs from the first cohort tended to co-occur in the roughly 120 validation repertoires (as a later analysis found). High sensitivity and specificity were reportedly achieved when the classifier diagnosed cytomegalovirus status. Usually a TCR sequence was rare, but some public TCRs were found in many donors.

Libraries were prepared by immunoSEQ multiplex PCR; TCRdb keeps only in-frame clonotypes and omits some of them. The table has some 250,000 clones, around 87% seen once; the top ten hold around 0.34%. V was trimmed by 6 bases and J by 2 bases, leaving 30 bases between them. This CDR3 has 20 residues. Per germline, CDR1 MDHEN and CDR2 SYDVKM. The specimen sequenced was PBMCs. V and J are TRBV28 and TRBJ2-3; the D gene is possibly TRBD1 (7 bases). This TCR was recovered from a woman under 30 in good health and CMV-seronegative. The CDR3 reads CASSAGWKGADHGTTDTQYF. CDR3 sequence (DNA): TGTGCCAGCAGCGCGGGGTGGAAGGGGGCGGATCACGGCACCACAGATACGCAGTATTTT.